This T cell receptor (beta chain) was recorded in a study of T cells in women clearing cervical HPV infection. About the research overall: Cases were women with histologically confirmed HPV16-related CIN3 or worse, including a couple of invasive cancers. General study findings and limits: CIN3+ cases had significantly higher TCR repertoire richness than controls, but evenness did not differ. Cases and controls were distinguished at AUC 0.83 by richness and V genes.

Dot-blot hybridization genotyped cervical HPV amplified with MY09/MY11 PCR. Concerning this clone: The antigen is undetermined. Read data end 3 residues before the CDR3 end; the end is taken from the germline J gene.

The V and J ends lost 3 bases and 6 bases respectively, with 15 bases between them. The germline CDR1 and CDR2 sequences are LNHDA and SQIVND (reference sequence). The CDR3 consists of 15 residues. The table came from immunoSEQ multiplex PCR; TCRdb's copy has only in-frame clones and leaves some out. The specimen's table records 44,000 or so clones. The sample taken for sequencing was blood buffy coat. This chain joins TRBV19 and TRBJ2-1; D may be TRBD1 or TRBD2 (5 bases each). The receptor was derived from a woman between 18 and 75 years old with a cervical HPV16 infection that either progressed to CIN3+ or cleared (not recorded which). CDR3: CASSMRGAGPNEQFF. The sequenced CDR3 bases are TGTGCCAGTAGTATGCGAGGGGCCGGGCCCAATGAG.